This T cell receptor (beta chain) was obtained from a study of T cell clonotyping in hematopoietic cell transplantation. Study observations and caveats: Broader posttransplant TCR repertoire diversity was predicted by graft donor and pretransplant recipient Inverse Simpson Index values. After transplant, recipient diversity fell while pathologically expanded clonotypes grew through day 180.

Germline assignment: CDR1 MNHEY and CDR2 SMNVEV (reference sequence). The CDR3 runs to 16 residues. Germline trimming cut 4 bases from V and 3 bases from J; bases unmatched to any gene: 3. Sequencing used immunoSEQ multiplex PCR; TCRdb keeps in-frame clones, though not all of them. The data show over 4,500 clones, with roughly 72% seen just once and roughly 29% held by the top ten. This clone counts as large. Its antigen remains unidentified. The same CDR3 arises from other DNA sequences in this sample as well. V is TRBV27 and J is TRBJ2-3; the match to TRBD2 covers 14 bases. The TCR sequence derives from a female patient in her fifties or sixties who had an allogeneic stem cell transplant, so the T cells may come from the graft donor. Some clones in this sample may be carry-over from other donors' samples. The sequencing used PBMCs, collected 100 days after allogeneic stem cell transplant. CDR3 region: CASSSRLAGGTDTQYF. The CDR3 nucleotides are TGTGCCAGCAGTTCTCGACTAGCGGGAGGGACAGATACGCAGTATTTT.